Described below is a single TCR beta chain sequence and its context. This sample was included in a study of blood T cell repertoires in COVID-19. About the research overall: Collection of acute and convalescent COVID-19 samples took place in the United States, Italy and Spain. Sample material is recorded as cDNA or gDNA derived from T cells, B-cell-depleted T cells, or PBMCs.

CDR3 size: 15 residues. Germline lookup yields CDR1 SGDLS and CDR2 YYNGEE. Between the trimmed V and J ends, which lost 4 bases and 5 bases, there was a span of 15 bases. Per the original methods: Amplification of reference gene primers was used by the study to estimate nucleated cell counts. Some clones are missing from TCRdb's copy, which holds only in-frame ones; the method was immunoSEQ multiplex PCR. V and J calls and clone size are given by that table; D and trimming were obtained from the DNA. The table includes approximately 88,000 clones, 85% detected once. The clonotype was recovered from a woman in her 70s with acute or convalescent COVID-19. This chain uses TRBV9 with TRBJ2-2; perhaps TRBD2 as D (6 bases). The sample was peripheral blood. The CDR3 reads CASSSWGVGTGELFF. CDR3 bases: TGTGCCAGCAGCTCTTGGGGGGTAGGAACCGGGGAGCTGTTTTTT.